The rows below give T cell receptor beta chains drawn from one sample of a study of blood T cell repertoires in COVID-19. Profiled with immunoSEQ multiplex PCR; TCRdb holds only in-frame clones, not every one. The sample lists fewer than 150,000 clones; over 80% were seen once. Sequences were obtained from peripheral blood. All receptors come from an elderly woman with acute or convalescent COVID-19. Each CDR3 is given with its conserved first and last residue. The D gene is left open where the match is weak. Rows give clone size only sometimes, using once, few, many, or a class for an expanded clone.

len: 22; abundance: NA; d_gene: NA; v_gene: TRBV21-1; j_gene: TRBJ1-3; CDR3nt: TGTGCCAGCAGCAAAGCGCCACGGCAGGGGACAGGGGTATTTTTATCTGGAAACACCATATATTTT; CDR3aa: CASSKAPRQGTGVFLSGNTIYF
len: 14; abundance: once; d_gene: TRBD1; v_gene: TRBV7-9; j_gene: TRBJ1-2; CDR3nt: TGTGCCAGCAGCCTTCCGGGACAGGAGGCTGGCTACACCTTC; CDR3aa: CASSLPGQEAGYTF
len: 15; abundance: NA; d_gene: TRBD1; v_gene: TRBV7-2; j_gene: TRBJ1-2; CDR3nt: TGTGCCAGCAGGCTCTCCGGACAGGGTAACTATGGCTACACCTTC; CDR3aa: CASRLSGQGNYGYTF
len: 12; abundance: NA; d_gene: NA; v_gene: TRBV7-8; j_gene: TRBJ1-2; CDR3nt: TGTGCCAGCAGCTTGGGGAGAGATGGCTACACCTTC; CDR3aa: CASSLGRDGYTF
len: 15; abundance: NA; d_gene: TRBD1; v_gene: TRBV24-1; j_gene: TRBJ2-7; CDR3nt: TGTGCCACCAGTGAGCAAGACAGGGGGCTATACGAGCAGTACTTC; CDR3aa: CATSEQDRGLYEQYF
len: 15; abundance: NA; d_gene: TRBD1; v_gene: TRBV5-1; j_gene: TRBJ1-2; CDR3nt: TGCGCCAGCAGCCCGGGACAGGGACATAACTATGGCTACACCTTC; CDR3aa: CASSPGQGHNYGYTF
len: 15; abundance: NA; d_gene: TRBD1; v_gene: TRBV7-3; j_gene: TRBJ2-1; CDR3nt: TGTGCCAGCAGCTTGACCGGGACAGGGGGCGATGAGCAGTTCTTC; CDR3aa: CASSLTGTGGDEQFF
len: 16; abundance: NA; d_gene: TRBD1; v_gene: TRBV6-6; j_gene: TRBJ1-5; CDR3nt: TGTGCCAGCAGTTCACACAGGGGGCGAAGCAATCAGCCCCAGCATTTT; CDR3aa: CASSSHRGRSNQPQHF
len: 15; abundance: NA; d_gene: NA; v_gene: TRBV7-9; j_gene: TRBJ2-5; CDR3nt: TGTGCCAGCAGCTCTAAGCCCCGGGGCCAAGAGACCCAGTACTTC; CDR3aa: CASSSKPRGQETQYF
len: 15; abundance: NA; d_gene: TRBD1; v_gene: TRBV29-1; j_gene: TRBJ1-2; CDR3nt: TGCAGCGCCAATACGGAGACAGGGGGCGCCTATGGCTACACCTTC; CDR3aa: CSANTETGGAYGYTF
len: 14; abundance: NA; d_gene: TRBD1; v_gene: TRBV7-2; j_gene: TRBJ1-1; CDR3nt: TGTGCCAGCAGTTCCCAGGGGGGGAACACTGAAGCTTTCTTT; CDR3aa: CASSSQGGNTEAFF
len: 13; abundance: NA; d_gene: NA; v_gene: TRBV19; j_gene: TRBJ2-7; CDR3nt: TGTGCCAGTAGTATAGGGGAGGAGTACGAGCAGTACTTC; CDR3aa: CASSIGEEYEQYF
len: 12; abundance: NA; d_gene: NA; v_gene: TRBV19; j_gene: TRBJ2-1; CDR3nt: TGTGCCAGTAGTTTGCGTTACAATGAGCAGTTCTTC; CDR3aa: CASSLRYNEQFF
len: 14; abundance: NA; d_gene: TRBD1; v_gene: TRBV7-3; j_gene: TRBJ2-2; CDR3nt: TGTGCCAGCAGATACGACAGGGGGACCGGGGAGCTGTTTTTT; CDR3aa: CASRYDRGTGELFF
len: 14; abundance: NA; d_gene: NA; v_gene: TRBV6-5; j_gene: TRBJ2-5; CDR3nt: TGTGCCAGCAGTTCCCGCGAGGGTGGGAGGACCCAGTACTTC; CDR3aa: CASSSREGGRTQYF
len: 16; abundance: NA; d_gene: NA; v_gene: TRBV4-3; j_gene: TRBJ1-3; CDR3nt: TGCGCCAGCAGCCAAGGCGACAGGAGTTCTGGAAACACCATATATTTT; CDR3aa: CASSQGDRSSGNTIYF
len: 15; abundance: NA; d_gene: TRBD2; v_gene: TRBV6-2/TRBV6-3; j_gene: TRBJ2-5; CDR3nt: TGTGCCAGCAGTTTTCCTAGCGGGGGAAAAGAGACCCAGTACTTC; CDR3aa: CASSFPSGGKETQYF
len: 14; abundance: NA; d_gene: NA; v_gene: TRBV7-9; j_gene: TRBJ1-6; CDR3nt: TGTGCCAGCAGCTTAGAGGGGTTGAATTCACCCCTCCACTTT; CDR3aa: CASSLEGLNSPLHF
len: 14; abundance: NA; d_gene: TRBD1; v_gene: TRBV6-5; j_gene: TRBJ2-1; CDR3nt: TGTGCCAGCTCCCGGGACAGGGGGCGGAATGAGCAGTTCTTC; CDR3aa: CASSRDRGRNEQFF
len: 17; abundance: NA; d_gene: TRBD1; v_gene: TRBV5-1; j_gene: TRBJ1-6; CDR3nt: TGCGCCAGCAGCCGCGGACAGGCGAGCTCCTATAATTCACCCCTCCACTTT; CDR3aa: CASSRGQASSYNSPLHF
len: 13; abundance: NA; d_gene: NA; v_gene: TRBV6-5; j_gene: TRBJ2-2; CDR3nt: TGTGCCAGCAGCCCAAGGACAGCCGGGGAGCTGTTTTTT; CDR3aa: CASSPRTAGELFF
len: 14; abundance: NA; d_gene: NA; v_gene: TRBV30; j_gene: TRBJ1-6; CDR3nt: TGTGCCTGGACGCGGACAGACTATAATTCACCCCTCCACTTT; CDR3aa: CAWTRTDYNSPLHF
len: 11; abundance: NA; d_gene: NA; v_gene: TRBV20-1; j_gene: TRBJ1-2; CDR3nt: TGCAGTGGCGGGTTTCACGATGGCTACACCTTC; CDR3aa: CSGGFHDGYTF
len: 15; abundance: NA; d_gene: TRBD1; v_gene: TRBV18; j_gene: TRBJ1-1; CDR3nt: TGTGCCAGCTCACAGACTCGACAGGGTAGCACTGAAGCTTTCTTT; CDR3aa: CASSQTRQGSTEAFF
len: 15; abundance: NA; d_gene: TRBD1; v_gene: TRBV11-2; j_gene: TRBJ2-1; CDR3nt: TGTGCCAGCAGCTTACAGACAGGGAAGGGTAATGAGCAGTTCTTC; CDR3aa: CASSLQTGKGNEQFF
len: 13; abundance: NA; d_gene: NA; v_gene: TRBV29-1; j_gene: TRBJ2-1; CDR3nt: TGCAGCATCCAGGCCAACCATAACAATGAGCAGTTCTTC; CDR3aa: CSIQANHNNEQFF
len: 17; abundance: NA; d_gene: NA; v_gene: TRBV15; j_gene: TRBJ2-2; CDR3nt: TGTGCCACCAGCAGAGATTTTCGGTCTTCGGTCACCGGGGAGCTGTTTTTT; CDR3aa: CATSRDFRSSVTGELFF
len: 16; abundance: NA; d_gene: TRBD1; v_gene: TRBV5-5; j_gene: TRBJ1-6; CDR3nt: TGTGCCAGCAGTTACCAGCCGACAGGGGCTAATTCACCCCTCCACTTT; CDR3aa: CASSYQPTGANSPLHF
len: 16; abundance: NA; d_gene: TRBD2; v_gene: TRBV5-1; j_gene: TRBJ2-3; CDR3nt: TGCGCCAGCAGCTTCGGGACTAGCGGGGGGGCTTATACGCAGTATTTT; CDR3aa: CASSFGTSGGAYTQYF
len: 13; abundance: NA; d_gene: NA; v_gene: TRBV15; j_gene: TRBJ2-7; CDR3nt: TGTGCCACCAGCGGGCCAGAGGGTTCCGAGCAGTACTTC; CDR3aa: CATSGPEGSEQYF
len: 15; abundance: NA; d_gene: TRBD2; v_gene: TRBV7-2; j_gene: TRBJ2-5; CDR3nt: TGTGCCAGCAGCTTTCAGCGGGGGGGCGGAGAGACCCAGTACTTC; CDR3aa: CASSFQRGGGETQYF
len: 14; abundance: NA; d_gene: NA; v_gene: TRBV6-2/TRBV6-3; j_gene: TRBJ1-2; CDR3nt: TGTGCCAGCAGTCCCAGACAGACGTCGGATGGCTACACCTTC; CDR3aa: CASSPRQTSDGYTF
len: 14; abundance: NA; d_gene: NA; v_gene: TRBV5-4; j_gene: TRBJ1-3; CDR3nt: TGTGCCAGCAGCATATCCAGCTCTGGAAACACCATATATTTT; CDR3aa: CASSISSSGNTIYF
len: 15; abundance: NA; d_gene: TRBD2; v_gene: TRBV5-1; j_gene: TRBJ2-3; CDR3nt: TGCGCCAGCAGCTCCCTGGGGGGGGGTACAGATACGCAGTATTTT; CDR3aa: CASSSLGGGTDTQYF
len: 12; abundance: NA; d_gene: NA; v_gene: TRBV7-2; j_gene: TRBJ1-2; CDR3nt: TGTGCCAGCAGCCTACTACCTGGGGGCTACACCTTC; CDR3aa: CASSLLPGGYTF
len: 17; abundance: NA; d_gene: TRBD1; v_gene: TRBV4-1; j_gene: TRBJ2-7; CDR3nt: TGCGCCAGCAGCCATGCCGCGACAGGGTCTCCCTCTGACGAGCAGTACTTC; CDR3aa: CASSHAATGSPSDEQYF
len: 13; abundance: NA; d_gene: NA; v_gene: TRBV11-3; j_gene: TRBJ2-2; CDR3nt: TGTGCCAGCAGCTTAGTTACGGGGAGAGACGTGTTTTTT; CDR3aa: CASSLVTGRDVFF
len: 13; abundance: once; d_gene: NA; v_gene: TRBV4-3; j_gene: TRBJ1-6; CDR3nt: TGCGCCAGCAGCCAAGATCGTAATTCACCCCTCCACTTT; CDR3aa: CASSQDRNSPLHF
len: 18; abundance: NA; d_gene: TRBD2; v_gene: TRBV7-9; j_gene: TRBJ2-3; CDR3nt: TGTGCCAGCAGCTTAGGTCGTCACGCGGGGGGGCAAACAGATACGCAGTATTTT; CDR3aa: CASSLGRHAGGQTDTQYF
len: 16; abundance: NA; d_gene: NA; v_gene: TRBV9; j_gene: TRBJ2-5; CDR3nt: TGTGCCAGCAGCGTAGGGGGGGAAGGAGGACAAGAGACCCAGTACTTC; CDR3aa: CASSVGGEGGQETQYF
len: 13; abundance: few; d_gene: NA; v_gene: TRBV5-1; j_gene: TRBJ2-3; CDR3nt: TGCGCCAGCAGGCCCTATGTCACAGATACGCAGTATTTT; CDR3aa: CASRPYVTDTQYF
len: 13; abundance: once; d_gene: NA; v_gene: TRBV6-5; j_gene: TRBJ2-5; CDR3nt: TGTGCCAGCAGTTATCCAGGGGTAGAGACCCAGTACTTC; CDR3aa: CASSYPGVETQYF
len: 14; abundance: NA; d_gene: NA; v_gene: TRBV18; j_gene: TRBJ1-2; CDR3nt: TGTGCCAGCTCACCATCAGAGAGGGTTTATGGCTACACCTTC; CDR3aa: CASSPSERVYGYTF
len: 13; abundance: NA; d_gene: NA; v_gene: TRBV7-6; j_gene: TRBJ1-5; CDR3nt: TGTGCCAGCAGCTTCAGGGAGGGTCAGCCCCAGCATTTT; CDR3aa: CASSFREGQPQHF
len: 19; abundance: NA; d_gene: NA; v_gene: TRBV21-1; j_gene: TRBJ1-6; CDR3nt: TGTGCCAGCAGCAAAGCAGGGGATATGCGAGCACAAGACAATTCACCCCTCCACTTT; CDR3aa: CASSKAGDMRAQDNSPLHF
len: 12; abundance: NA; d_gene: NA; v_gene: TRBV18; j_gene: TRBJ1-1; CDR3nt: TGTGCCAGCACGGACAGGAACACTGAAGCTTTCTTT; CDR3aa: CASTDRNTEAFF
len: 15; abundance: NA; d_gene: NA; v_gene: TRBV7-6; j_gene: TRBJ1-2; CDR3nt: TGTGCCAGCAGCCCCAGACTGGAGGTGGGCTATGGCTACACCTTC; CDR3aa: CASSPRLEVGYGYTF